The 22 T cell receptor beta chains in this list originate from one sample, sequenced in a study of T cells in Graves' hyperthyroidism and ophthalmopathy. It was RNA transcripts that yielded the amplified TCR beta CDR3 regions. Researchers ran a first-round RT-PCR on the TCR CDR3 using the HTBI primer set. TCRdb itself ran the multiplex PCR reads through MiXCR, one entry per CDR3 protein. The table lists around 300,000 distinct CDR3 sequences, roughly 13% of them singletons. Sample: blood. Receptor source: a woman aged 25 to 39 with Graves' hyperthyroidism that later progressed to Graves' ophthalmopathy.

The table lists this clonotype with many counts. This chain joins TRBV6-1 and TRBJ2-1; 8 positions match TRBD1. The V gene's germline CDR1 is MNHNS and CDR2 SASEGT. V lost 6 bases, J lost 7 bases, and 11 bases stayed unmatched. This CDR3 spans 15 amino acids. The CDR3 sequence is CASSPRDRSMNEQFF. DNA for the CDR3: TGTGCCAGCAGCCCCCGGGACAGGTCGATGAATGAGCAGTTCTTC.

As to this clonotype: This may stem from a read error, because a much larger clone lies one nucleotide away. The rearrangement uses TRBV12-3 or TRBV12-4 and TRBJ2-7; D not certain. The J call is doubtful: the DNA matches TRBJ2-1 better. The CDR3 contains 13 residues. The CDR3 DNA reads TGTGCCAGCAGTGACACAGTCTCCTACGAGCAGTTCTTC. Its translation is CASSDTVSYEQFF.

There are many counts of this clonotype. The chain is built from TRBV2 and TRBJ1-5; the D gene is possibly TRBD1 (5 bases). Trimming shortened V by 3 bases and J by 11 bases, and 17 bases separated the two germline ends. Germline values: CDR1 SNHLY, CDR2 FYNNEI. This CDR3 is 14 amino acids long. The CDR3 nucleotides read TGTGCCAGCAGTGACGGGACCCGGAGTGATTCCCAGCATTTT. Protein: CASSDGTRSDSQHF.

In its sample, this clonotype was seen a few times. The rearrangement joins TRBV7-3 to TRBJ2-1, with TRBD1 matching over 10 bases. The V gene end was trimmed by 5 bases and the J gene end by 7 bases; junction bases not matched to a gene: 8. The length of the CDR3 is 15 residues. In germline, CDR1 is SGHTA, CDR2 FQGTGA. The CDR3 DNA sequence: TGTGCCAGCAGCGAAAGACAGGGGGCGCGAAATGAGCAGTTCTTC. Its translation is CASSERQGARNEQFF.

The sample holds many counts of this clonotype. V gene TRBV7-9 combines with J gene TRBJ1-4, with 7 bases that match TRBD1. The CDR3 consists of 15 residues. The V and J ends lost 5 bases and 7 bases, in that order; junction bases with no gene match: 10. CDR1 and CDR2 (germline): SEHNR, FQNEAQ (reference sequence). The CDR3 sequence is CASSRKVQGSEKLFF. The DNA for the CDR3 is TGTGCCAGCAGCCGTAAAGTACAGGGGAGTGAAAAACTGTTTTTT.

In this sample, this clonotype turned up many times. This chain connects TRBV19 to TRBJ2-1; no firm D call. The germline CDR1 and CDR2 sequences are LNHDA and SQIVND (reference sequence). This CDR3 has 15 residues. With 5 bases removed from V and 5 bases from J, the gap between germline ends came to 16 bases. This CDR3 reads CASSPPERPNNEQFF. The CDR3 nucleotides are TGTGCCAGTAGTCCTCCCGAGAGGCCCAACAATGAGCAGTTCTTC.

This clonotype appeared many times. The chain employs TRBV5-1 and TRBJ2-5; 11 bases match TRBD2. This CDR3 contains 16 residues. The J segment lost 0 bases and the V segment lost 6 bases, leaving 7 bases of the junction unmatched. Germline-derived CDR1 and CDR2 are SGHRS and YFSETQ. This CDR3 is CASKGLAAPDQETQYF. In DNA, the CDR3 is TGCGCCAGCAAGGGACTAGCGGCACCAGACCAAGAGACCCAGTACTTC.

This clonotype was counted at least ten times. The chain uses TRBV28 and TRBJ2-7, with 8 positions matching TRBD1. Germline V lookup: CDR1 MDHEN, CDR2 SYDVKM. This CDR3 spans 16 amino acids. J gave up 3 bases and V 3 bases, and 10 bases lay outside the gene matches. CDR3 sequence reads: CASSLPRQGAYYEQYF. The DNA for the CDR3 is TGTGCCAGCAGTTTGCCCCGGCAGGGGGCCTACTACGAGCAGTACTTC.

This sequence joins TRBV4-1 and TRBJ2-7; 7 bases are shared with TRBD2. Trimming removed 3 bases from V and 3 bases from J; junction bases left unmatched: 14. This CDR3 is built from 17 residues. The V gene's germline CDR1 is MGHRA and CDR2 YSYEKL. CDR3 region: CASSQRDGTKYSYEQYF. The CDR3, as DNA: TGCGCCAGCAGCCAGAGGGACGGGACTAAGTATAGCTACGAGCAGTACTTC.

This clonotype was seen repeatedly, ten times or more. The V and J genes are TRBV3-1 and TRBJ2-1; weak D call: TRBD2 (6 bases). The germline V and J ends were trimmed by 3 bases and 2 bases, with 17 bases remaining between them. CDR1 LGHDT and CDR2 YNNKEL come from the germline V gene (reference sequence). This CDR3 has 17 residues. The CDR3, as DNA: TGTGCCAGCAGCCAGTGGGAGTGGGCGGGGACCTACAATGAGCAGTTCTTC. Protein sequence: CASSQWEWAGTYNEQFF.

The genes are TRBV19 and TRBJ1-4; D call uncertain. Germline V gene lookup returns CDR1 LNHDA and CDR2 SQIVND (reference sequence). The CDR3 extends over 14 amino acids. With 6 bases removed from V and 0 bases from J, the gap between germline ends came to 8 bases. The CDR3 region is CASRVLATNEKLFF. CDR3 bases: TGTGCCAGTAGGGTACTTGCAACTAATGAAAAACTGTTTTTT.

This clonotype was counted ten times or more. This chain's CDR3 is CASSLRQDTDTQYF. The CDR3 nucleotides are TGTGCCAGCAGCCTGCGACAGGACACAGATACGCAGTATTTT. The chain carries TRBV7-9 and TRBJ2-3, with TRBD1 as a possible D gene (6 bases). Germline V gives CDR1 SEHNR, CDR2 FQNEAQ (reference sequence). Trimming cost V 5 bases and J 2 bases, with 11 bases left between them. This CDR3 has 14 residues. Full variable domain (outside the CDR3, taken from reference TRBV7-9 and TRBJ2-3): DTGVSQNPRHKITKRGQNVTFRCDPISEHNRLYWYRQTLGQGPEFLTYFQNEAQLEKSRLLSDRFSAERPKGSFSTLEIQRTEQGDSAMYLCASSLRQDTDTQYFGPGTRLTVL.

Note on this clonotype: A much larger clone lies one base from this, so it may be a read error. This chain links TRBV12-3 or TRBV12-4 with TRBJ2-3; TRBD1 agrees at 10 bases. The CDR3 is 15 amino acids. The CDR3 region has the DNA TGTGCCAGCAGTTACGGGACAGGGGACACAGAGACGCAGTATTTT. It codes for CASSYGTGDTETQYF.

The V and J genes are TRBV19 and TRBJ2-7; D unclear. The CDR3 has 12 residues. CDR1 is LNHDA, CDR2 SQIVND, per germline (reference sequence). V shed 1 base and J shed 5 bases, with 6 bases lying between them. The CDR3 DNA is TGTGCCAGTAGTATAGGGGCCAACGAGCAGTACTTC. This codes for CASSIGANEQYF.

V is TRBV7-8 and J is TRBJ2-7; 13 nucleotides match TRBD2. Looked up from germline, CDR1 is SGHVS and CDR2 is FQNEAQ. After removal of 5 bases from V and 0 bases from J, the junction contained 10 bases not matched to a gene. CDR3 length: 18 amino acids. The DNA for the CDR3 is TGTGCCAGCAGCCCCGGGACTAGCGGGGCCTTGAGCTCCTACGAGCAGTACTTC. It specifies CASSPGTSGALSSYEQYF.

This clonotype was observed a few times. The CDR3 DNA reads TGTGCCAGCAGCCCTCAACAGGGGTTCCACGAGCAGTACTTC. Amino acids: CASSPQQGFHEQYF. This rearrangement joins TRBV7-9 to TRBJ2-7, with 7 bases matching TRBD1. Trimming took 5 bases from V and 5 from J; bases not matched to a gene: 9. The CDR3 has 14 amino acids. CDR1 SEHNR and CDR2 FQNEAQ come from the germline V gene (reference sequence).

The CDR3 region is CSGFAGGATGELFF. The DNA for the CDR3 is TGCAGTGGTTTTGCAGGGGGTGCCACCGGGGAGCTGTTTTTT. The chain links TRBV20-1 to TRBJ2-2; the match to TRBD1 covers 7 bases. This CDR3 is 14 amino acids long. The junction had 9 bases not matched to a gene; V was cut back by 7 bases and J by 4 bases. The germline V gene has CDR1 DFQATT and CDR2 SNEGSKA (reference sequence).

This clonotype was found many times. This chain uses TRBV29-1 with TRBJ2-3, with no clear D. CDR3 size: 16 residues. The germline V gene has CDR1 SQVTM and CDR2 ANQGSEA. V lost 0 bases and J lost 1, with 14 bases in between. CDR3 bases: TGCAGCGTTGAAGATTTAAGGGATTCGGGCACAGATACGCAGTATTTT. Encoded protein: CSVEDLRDSGTDTQYF.

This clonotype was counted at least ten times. CDR3 protein: CASSHGGPADTQYF. The CDR3 DNA reads TGTGCCAGCAGCCACGGGGGGCCCGCAGATACGCAGTATTTT. The chain has TRBV6-1 and TRBJ2-3, with D possibly TRBD2 on 7 matching bases. Per germline, CDR1 MNHNS and CDR2 SASEGT. The CDR3 has 14 residues. Deletions cut 6 bases from V and 4 bases from J, with 14 bases between.

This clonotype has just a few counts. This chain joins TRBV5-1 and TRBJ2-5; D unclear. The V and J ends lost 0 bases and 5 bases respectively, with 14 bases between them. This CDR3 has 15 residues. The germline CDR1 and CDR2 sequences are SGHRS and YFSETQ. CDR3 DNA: TGCGCCAGCAGCTTGGCCGTAGGGAATATGGAGACCCAGTACTTC. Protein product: CASSLAVGNMETQYF.

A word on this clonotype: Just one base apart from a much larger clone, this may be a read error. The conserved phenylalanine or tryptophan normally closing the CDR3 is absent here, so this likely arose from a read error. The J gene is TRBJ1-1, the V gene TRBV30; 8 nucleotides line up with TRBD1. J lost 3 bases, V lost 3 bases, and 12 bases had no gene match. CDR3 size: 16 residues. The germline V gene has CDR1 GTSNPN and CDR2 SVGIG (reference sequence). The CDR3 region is CAWSNPLGQGDTEAFL. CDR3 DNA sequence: TGTGCCTGGAGCAACCCCCTAGGACAGGGAGACACTGAAGCTTTCCTT.

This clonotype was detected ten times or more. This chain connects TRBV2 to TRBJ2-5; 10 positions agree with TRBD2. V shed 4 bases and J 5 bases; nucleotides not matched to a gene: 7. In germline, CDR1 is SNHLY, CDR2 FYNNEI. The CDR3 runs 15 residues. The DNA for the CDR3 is TGTGCCAGCAGTGCCATAGCGGGAGGCCCGGAGACCCAGTACTTC. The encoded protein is CASSAIAGGPETQYF.